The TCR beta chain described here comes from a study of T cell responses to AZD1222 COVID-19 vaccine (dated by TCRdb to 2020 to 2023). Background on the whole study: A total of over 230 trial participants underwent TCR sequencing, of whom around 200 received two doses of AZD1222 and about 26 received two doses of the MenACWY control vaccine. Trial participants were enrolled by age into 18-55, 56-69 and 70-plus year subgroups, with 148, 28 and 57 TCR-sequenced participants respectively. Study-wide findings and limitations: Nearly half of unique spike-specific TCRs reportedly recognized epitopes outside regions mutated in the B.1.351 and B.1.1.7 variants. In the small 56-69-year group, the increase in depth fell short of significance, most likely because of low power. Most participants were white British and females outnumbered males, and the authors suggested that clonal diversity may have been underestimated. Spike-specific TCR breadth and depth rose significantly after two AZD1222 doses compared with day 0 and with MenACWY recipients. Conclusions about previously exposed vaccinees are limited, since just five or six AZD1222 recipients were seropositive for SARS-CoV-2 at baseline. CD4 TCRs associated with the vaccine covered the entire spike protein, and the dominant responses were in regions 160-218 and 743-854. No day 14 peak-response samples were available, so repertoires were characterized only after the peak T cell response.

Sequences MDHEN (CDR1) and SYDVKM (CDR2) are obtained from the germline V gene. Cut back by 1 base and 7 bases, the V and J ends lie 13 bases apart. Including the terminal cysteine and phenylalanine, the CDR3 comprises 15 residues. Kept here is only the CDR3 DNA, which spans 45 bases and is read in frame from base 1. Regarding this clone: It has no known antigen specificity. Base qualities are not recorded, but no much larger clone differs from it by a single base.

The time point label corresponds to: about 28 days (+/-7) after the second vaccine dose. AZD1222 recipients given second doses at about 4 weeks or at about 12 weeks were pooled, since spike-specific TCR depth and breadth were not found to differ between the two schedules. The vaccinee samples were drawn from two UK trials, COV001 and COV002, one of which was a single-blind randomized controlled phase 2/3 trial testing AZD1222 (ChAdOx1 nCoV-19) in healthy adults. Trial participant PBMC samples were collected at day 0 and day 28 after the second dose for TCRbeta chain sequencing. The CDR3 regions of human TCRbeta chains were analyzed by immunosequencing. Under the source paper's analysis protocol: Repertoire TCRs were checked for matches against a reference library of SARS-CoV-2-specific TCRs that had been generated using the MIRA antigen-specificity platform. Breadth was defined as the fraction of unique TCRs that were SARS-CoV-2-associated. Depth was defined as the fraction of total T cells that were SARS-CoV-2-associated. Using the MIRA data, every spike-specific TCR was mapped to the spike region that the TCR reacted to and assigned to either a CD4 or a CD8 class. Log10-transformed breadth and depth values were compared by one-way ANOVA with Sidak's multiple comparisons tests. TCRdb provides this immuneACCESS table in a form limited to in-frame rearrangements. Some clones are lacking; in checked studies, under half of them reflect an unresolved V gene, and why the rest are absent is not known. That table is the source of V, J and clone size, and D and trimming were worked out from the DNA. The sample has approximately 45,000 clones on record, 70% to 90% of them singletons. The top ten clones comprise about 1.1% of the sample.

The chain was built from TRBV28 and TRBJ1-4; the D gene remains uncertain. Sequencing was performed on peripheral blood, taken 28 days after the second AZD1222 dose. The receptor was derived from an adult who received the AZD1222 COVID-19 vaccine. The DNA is TGTGCCAGCAGTTTATCGGTAGTTCGTCGTGAAAAACTGTTTTTT. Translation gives CASSLSVVRREKLFF.